The 30 T cell receptor beta chains listed next were all sequenced from one sample in a study of T cell responses to AZD1222 COVID-19 vaccine. Clones were read by immunoSEQ multiplex PCR, and TCRdb kept only the in-frame ones, dropping some. The sample yields roughly 140,000 clones, 85% to 95% seen once. Sample: peripheral blood, taken 28 days after the second AZD1222 dose. All receptors derive from an adult who received the AZD1222 COVID-19 vaccine.

The CDR3 sequence: CASSLSLGAQYF. Written as DNA, the CDR3 is TGTGCCAGCAGTTTGAGCCTTGGGGCCCAGTACTTC. The gene calls are TRBV6-5 and TRBJ2-5, with D hard to call. The length of the CDR3 is 12 residues. CDR1 and CDR2 (germline): MNHEY, SVGAGI. V was clipped by 4 bases and J by 9 bases, with 12 bases between them.

This sequence joins TRBV19 and TRBJ2-3, with 10 positions matching TRBD1. Trimming at V came to 5 bases and at J to 3 bases, leaving 14 bases not matched to a gene. The CDR3 loop spans 18 amino acids. Germline-derived CDR1 and CDR2 are LNHDA and SQIVND (reference sequence). CDR3 sequence: CASSPRDRGPGKTDTQYF. CDR3 DNA: TGTGCCAGTAGTCCCCGCGACAGGGGGCCTGGGAAAACAGATACGCAGTATTTT.

The chain combines TRBV7-8 with TRBJ1-1; D is uncertain. In germline, CDR1 is SGHVS, CDR2 FQNEAQ. V gave up 5 bases and J gave up 4 bases, with 14 bases separating them. The CDR3 has 14 residues. The CDR3 DNA follows: TGTGCCAGCAGCCGAGGCGGGCAGAGCACTGAAGCTTTCTTT. Translating gives CASSRGGQSTEAFF. Full variable domain (missing parts from reference TRBV7-8 and TRBJ1-1): GAGVSQSPRYKVAKRGQDVALRCDPISGHVSLFWYQQALGQGPEFLTYFQNEAQLDKSGLPSDRFFAERPEGSVSTLKIQRTQQEDSAVYLCASSRGGQSTEAFFGQGTRLTVV.

The chain links TRBV6-5 to TRBJ1-2; TRBD1 might be the D (6 bases). The CDR3 is 12 residues long. V was shortened by 5 bases and J by 4 bases, with 8 bases between the two germline ends. The germline V gene encodes CDR1 MNHEY and CDR2 SVGAGI. The DNA of the CDR3 is TGTGCCAGCAGTAGGGGGATCTATGGCTACACCTTC. This sequence encodes CASSRGIYGYTF.

The genes are TRBV5-1 and TRBJ1-6, with 9 bases identical to TRBD1. V lost 0 bases, J lost 8 bases, and 3 bases stayed unmatched. CDR3 size: 15 residues. Germline CDR1 and CDR2: SGHRS and YFSETQ. CDR3 DNA sequence: TGCGCCAGCAGCTTGGCGGGACAGGGTTATTCACCCCTCCACTTT. Translating it yields CASSLAGQGYSPLHF.

The chain is built from TRBV21-1 and TRBJ1-4. TRBV21-1 is a documented pseudogene. CDR3 size: 15 residues. The CDR3 here is CASSKGPEGGEKLFF. The DNA of the CDR3 is TGTGCCAGCAGCAAAGGGCCGGAAGGCGGTGAAAAACTGTTTTTT.

The J gene is TRBJ1-2, the V gene TRBV10-2, with a possible D match to TRBD1 (6 bases). Germline V gene lookup returns CDR1 WSHSY and CDR2 SAAADI. With 6 bases removed from V and 0 bases from J, the gap between germline ends came to 14 bases. The CDR3 has 15 amino acids. The CDR3: CASSQGTYTNYGYTF. Here the CDR3 DNA reads TGCGCCAGCAGCCAAGGGACATACACTAACTATGGCTACACCTTC.

The J gene is TRBJ2-3, the V gene TRBV12-3 or TRBV12-4; D gene unclear. This CDR3 has 13 residues. The V end was cut by 6 bases, the J end by 2 bases, with 9 bases between. The CDR3 nucleotides are TGTGCCAGCAGACCCCAGGTCACAGATACGCAGTATTTT. Translating it yields CASRPQVTDTQYF.

The V and J genes are TRBV7-8 and TRBJ1-5, with D hard to call. The CDR3 extends over 14 amino acids. Germline CDR1 reads SGHVS; CDR2 reads FQNEAQ. The V end lost 5 bases, the J end lost 4 bases, and 12 bases lay between the germline ends. The CDR3 protein is CASSLGLENQPQHF. In nucleotides, the CDR3 is TGTGCCAGCAGCCTGGGCCTTGAGAATCAGCCCCAGCATTTT.

This chain links TRBV6-5 with TRBJ1-1, with D perhaps matching TRBD1 (6 bases). There are 14 residues in the CDR3. Looked up from germline, CDR1 is MNHEY and CDR2 is SVGAGI. Trimming stripped 7 bases from V and 7 bases from J, with 19 bases between. The CDR3, as DNA: TGTGCCAGCAACCCCCCCGACAGGCCCTATGAAGCTTTCTTT. As protein: CASNPPDRPYEAFF.

This clone was found a few times. The V gene is TRBV7-8, the J gene TRBJ2-1, with 9 bases identical to TRBD2. This CDR3 is built from 15 residues. Germline V gene sequence: CDR1 SGHVS, CDR2 FQNEAQ. J lost 8 bases, V lost 7 bases, and 12 bases had no gene match. As DNA, the CDR3 is TGTGCCAGCACCAAGGCGGGGGGGGCCATGGATGAGCAGTTCTTC. Amino acids: CASTKAGGAMDEQFF.

The rearrangement links TRBV23-1 to TRBJ1-5; D might be TRBD1 (5 bases). TRBV23-1 is flagged as an ORF with uncertain function. The V end lost 10 bases, the J end lost 7 bases, and 14 bases lay between the germline ends. The CDR3 length is 12 residues. The CDR3 reads CANRAGTQPQHF. The CDR3 bases are TGCGCCAACCGGGCGGGGACGCAGCCCCAGCATTTT.

V gene TRBV7-8 combines with J gene TRBJ1-2; D is perhaps TRBD1 (5 bases). V was pared by 1 base and J by 7 bases, with 13 bases between. The CDR3 spans 14 residues. Germline assignment: CDR1 SGHVS and CDR2 FQNEAQ. For the CDR3, the DNA is TGTGCCAGCAGCTTAGATTCAGGGCGAGGTGGCTACACCTTC. Translation gives CASSLDSGRGGYTF.

The rearrangement links TRBV3-1 (or the pseudogene TRBV3-2) to TRBJ2-1, with 7 bases matching TRBD1. The CDR3 sequence is 16 residues long. Trimming took 3 bases from V and 0 from J; bases not matched to a gene: 5. The germline V gene encodes CDR1 LGHDT and CDR2 YNNKEL (reference sequence). The CDR3 spells CASSHSGQTSYNEQFF. DNA for the CDR3: TGTGCCAGCAGCCACTCGGGACAGACCTCCTACAATGAGCAGTTCTTC.

The count of this clone is one. The CDR3 here is CASTLDRGRYNEQFF. CDR3 in DNA: TGTGCCAGCACCCTGGACAGGGGGCGTTACAATGAGCAGTTCTTC. J is TRBJ2-1 and V is TRBV6-5; TRBD1 matches 11 bases. In germline, CDR1 is MNHEY, CDR2 SVGAGI. The junction had 6 bases not matched to a gene; V was cut back by 7 bases and J by 4 bases. The CDR3 is 15 residues long.

V usage is TRBV11-3 and J usage is TRBJ2-7; D unresolved. Trimming took off 2 bases at V and 3 bases at J, with 5 bases between the two ends. The CDR3 consists of 12 residues. The germline gives CDR1 SGHNT, CDR2 YENEEA. The CDR3 DNA reads as TGTGCCAGCAGCTTAAACAGCTACGAGCAGTACTTC. Translating it yields CASSLNSYEQYF.

J is TRBJ2-2 and V is TRBV9, with TRBD2 identical over 14 bases. Losses at the gene ends were 0 bases for V and 5 bases for J; bases not matched to a gene: 6. This CDR3 is built from 18 residues. Germline V gene data show CDR1 as SGDLS and CDR2 as YYNGEE. For the CDR3, the DNA is TGTGCCAGCAGCGTAGATGGGACTAGCGGGAGTCGAACCGGGGAGCTGTTTTTT. It translates to CASSVDGTSGSRTGELFF.

The chain uses TRBV5-5 and TRBJ1-1; D remains unclear. Looked up from germline, CDR1 is SGHKS and CDR2 is YYEKEE (reference sequence). The CDR3 is 15 residues long. V dropped 2 bases and J dropped 0 bases, with 11 bases sitting between them. The CDR3: CASSFGSQLNTEAFF. CDR3 coding DNA: TGTGCCAGCAGCTTTGGTTCCCAATTGAACACTGAAGCTTTCTTT.

J is TRBJ1-3 and V is TRBV18; D is undetermined. CDR1 and CDR2 from the germline V gene are KGHSH and LQKENI. V shed 8 bases and J shed 0 bases, with 14 bases lying between them. The CDR3 totals 15 residues. The CDR3 nucleotides are TGTGCCAGCATGCCGGACGACTACTCTGGAAACACCATATATTTT. The encoded protein is CASMPDDYSGNTIYF.

The chain uses TRBV5-5 and TRBJ1-5; a possible D gene is TRBD1 (6 bases). V lost 2 bases to trimming and J lost 0 bases, with 15 bases between them. Germline loops: CDR1 SGHKS, CDR2 YYEKEE (reference sequence). CDR3 length equals 17 residues. The CDR3 is CASSFRDTQNSNQPQHF. The CDR3 DNA reads TGTGCCAGCAGCTTTCGGGACACCCAAAATAGCAATCAGCCCCAGCATTTT.

This clone was detected once. V and J are TRBV14 and TRBJ1-3; D call uncertain. Germline V gene lookup returns CDR1 SGHDN and CDR2 FVKESK. Trimming took off 1 base at V and 0 bases at J, with 10 bases between the two ends. The CDR3 covers 16 residues. The CDR3 coding sequence is TGTGCCAGCAGCCAAGCCAGAGTCCTCTCTGGAAACACCATATATTTT. Its translation is CASSQARVLSGNTIYF.

The chain is built from TRBV5-1 and TRBJ2-6; weak D call: TRBD2 (5 bases). This CDR3 region has 16 residues. V was shortened by 4 bases and J by 4 bases, with 15 bases between the two germline ends. Germline-derived CDR1 and CDR2 are SGHRS and YFSETQ. The CDR3 protein is CASSPATGVGANVLTF. The DNA for the CDR3 is TGCGCCAGCAGCCCCGCCACCGGGGTGGGGGCCAACGTCCTGACTTTC.

J is TRBJ1-3 and V is TRBV2; TRBD1 is a possible D gene (5 bases). Trimming removed 4 bases at V and 0 bases at J, with 16 bases between. The CDR3 loop spans 17 amino acids. Germline V gene sequence: CDR1 SNHLY, CDR2 FYNNEI. The CDR3 DNA is TGTGCCAGCAGTGTCCTGGGGCTGAAGTTCTCTGGAAACACCATATATTTT. Protein product: CASSVLGLKFSGNTIYF.

V gene TRBV7-9 combines with J gene TRBJ2-2; 8 nucleotides match TRBD1. The CDR3 has 14 residues. The V segment lost 5 bases and the J segment 6 bases; nucleotides outside the gene matches: 5. CDR1 and CDR2 from the germline V gene are SEHNR and FQNEAQ (reference sequence). The CDR3 protein is CASSVQGAPGELFF. The CDR3 bases are TGTGCCAGCAGCGTGCAGGGGGCGCCCGGGGAGCTGTTTTTT.

In DNA, the CDR3 is TGTGCCAGTAGTATAGGGACAGGGGGCATAAACACCGGGGAGCTGTTTTTT. Encoded protein: CASSIGTGGINTGELFF. The rearrangement joins TRBV19 to TRBJ2-2, with 11 bases lining up with TRBD1. V lost 1 base and J lost 2; bases outside the gene matches: 3. The CDR3 runs 17 residues. Germline loops: CDR1 LNHDA, CDR2 SQIVND (reference sequence).

The J gene is TRBJ1-1, the V gene TRBV7-3; 7 bases are shared with TRBD1. The CDR3 length is 15 residues. CDR1 is SGHTA, CDR2 FQGTGA, per germline. With V trimmed by 5 bases and J by 5 bases, 11 bases remained unmatched. The CDR3 sequence is CASSPRQGLATEAFF. The CDR3 bases are TGTGCCAGCAGCCCGCGACAGGGACTTGCAACTGAAGCTTTCTTT.

The chain combines TRBV19 with TRBJ1-5; D is perhaps TRBD1 (5 bases). This CDR3 contains 12 residues. The germline V gene encodes CDR1 LNHDA and CDR2 SQIVND (reference sequence). V was trimmed by 6 bases and J by 7 bases, leaving 10 bases between them. In DNA form, the CDR3 reads TGTGCCAGTAGCGGGGGGGTACAGCCCCAGCATTTT. Translating gives CASSGGVQPQHF. Based on the CDR3 plus reference TRBV19 and TRBJ1-5, the full variable domain is DGGITQSPKYLFRKEGQNVTLSCEQNLNHDAMYWYRQDPGQGLRLIYYSQIVNDFQKGDIAEGYSVSREKKESFPLTVTSAQKNPTAFYLCASSGGVQPQHFGDGTRLSIL.

This rearrangement joins TRBV28 to TRBJ1-1; D not certain. Germline V lookup: CDR1 MDHEN, CDR2 SYDVKM. The CDR3 length is 13 residues. Trimming took 4 bases from V and 4 from J, leaving 10 bases between them. The CDR3 sequence: CASSYEVGTEAFF. For the CDR3, the DNA is TGTGCCAGCAGTTATGAGGTGGGCACTGAAGCTTTCTTT.

The chain couples TRBV7-9 to TRBJ1-2; 7 nucleotides align to TRBD1. The CDR3 contains 16 residues. The ends lost 4 bases at V and 5 bases at J; junction bases unmatched: 13. Germline V gene lookup returns CDR1 SEHNR and CDR2 FQNEAQ (reference sequence). The chain's CDR3 is CASSSGGQRTSYGYTF. The CDR3 region has the DNA TGTGCCAGCAGCTCTGGGGGACAGCGGACAAGTTATGGCTACACCTTC.

The rearrangement links TRBV4-1 to TRBJ1-4, with D possibly matching TRBD1 (5 bases). Germline lookup yields CDR1 MGHRA and CDR2 YSYEKL. Trimming took 4 bases from V and 12 from J, leaving 12 bases between them. The CDR3 spans 12 residues. CDR3 coding DNA: TGCGCCAGCAGCCCGGGGGTTTCGGAACTGTTTTTT. It yields the protein CASSPGVSELFF.